The present T cell receptor beta chain was sequenced within a study of yellow fever vaccine responses in identical twins. Findings of the study overall: Reportedly, the response of twins' T cells to the vaccine seemed partly convergent, partly personalized.

A word on this clonotype: Antigen unknown.

TCRdb called the RT-PCR reads again in MiXCR, with one record for every CDR3 protein. The sample shows under 1,100 distinct CDR3 sequences, roughly 88% of them seen only once. The TCR comes from a woman between 18 and 30 years old who received the yellow fever vaccine. The material sequenced was T cells from blood (PBMCs), unsorted or a sorted subset (not recorded which), taken before or after yellow fever vaccination (not recorded which).

The CDR3 DNA follows: TGTGCCAGCAGCCTATTCGGCGGGGTCACAGATACGCAGTATTTT. Protein: CASSLFGGVTDTQYF. The chain uses TRBV11-3 and TRBJ2-3; D perhaps matches TRBD2 (6 bases). This CDR3 has 15 amino acids. The germline V gene has CDR1 SGHNT and CDR2 YENEEA. The V end lost 5 bases, the J end lost 2 bases, and 14 bases lay between the germline ends. The full variable domain, rest sourced from reference TRBV11-3 and TRBJ2-3, is EAGVVQSPRYKIIEKKQPVAFWCNPISGHNTLYWYLQNLGQGPELLIRYENEEAVDDSQLPKDRFSAERLKGVDSTLKIQPAELGDSAVYLCASSLFGGVTDTQYFGPGTRLTVL.